A selection of T cell receptor beta chains follows, all from one sample in a study of blood T cell repertoires in COVID-19. The table came from immunoSEQ multiplex PCR; TCRdb's copy has only in-frame clones and leaves some out. Here the sample spans some 200,000 clones, around 85% being singletons. The sample was PBMCs or T cells enriched from blood (not recorded which). The source of these receptors is a woman in her fifties or sixties in a cohort exposed to, infected with or recovered from COVID-19 (not recorded which). Each CDR3 is given with its conserved first and last residue. A D gene is named only where the DNA matches it firmly. Size is omitted from some rows. Given values are once, few, many or a class for expanded clones.

abundance,len,d_gene,v_gene,j_gene,CDR3aa,CDR3nt
.,15,TRBD1,TRBV6-5,TRBJ1-2,CASSTAGQRTYGYTF,TGTGCCAGCAGTACTGCGGGACAGCGAACCTATGGCTACACCTTC
.,16,.,TRBV18,TRBJ1-3,CASSPPNRASGNTIYF,TGTGCCAGCTCACCACCGAACAGGGCCTCTGGAAACACCATATATTTT
.,13,.,TRBV9,TRBJ1-1,CASSAQGATEAFF,TGTGCCAGCAGCGCACAGGGCGCCACTGAAGCTTTCTTT
.,13,TRBD1,TRBV10-1,TRBJ1-1,CASSESGQGSPFF,TGCGCCAGCAGTGAGTCGGGACAGGGGTCCCCTTTCTTT
.,16,TRBD2,TRBV7-2,TRBJ2-3,CASSFQRGGRTDTQYF,TGTGCCAGCAGCTTCCAGCGGGGGGGCCGCACAGATACGCAGTATTTT
.,12,.,TRBV19,TRBJ1-5,CASCRHNQPQHF,TGTGCCAGTTGCAGACACAATCAGCCCCAGCATTTT
few,14,.,TRBV9,TRBJ1-3,CASTEGGHGNTIYF,TGTGCCAGCACGGAGGGAGGGCATGGAAACACCATATATTTT
.,14,.,TRBV21-1,TRBJ2-7,CASSKATKTYEQYF,TGTGCCAGCAGCAAAGCCACAAAGACCTACGAGCAGTACTTC
.,13,.,TRBV3-1/TRBV3-2,TRBJ1-2,CASQASWNYGYTF,TGTGCCAGTCAGGCTAGCTGGAACTATGGCTACACCTTC
.,13,TRBD2,TRBV7-2,TRBJ2-1,CASSTEREAEQFF,TGTGCCAGCAGCACCGAACGGGAGGCTGAGCAGTTCTTC
.,14,.,TRBV6-6,TRBJ1-2,CASSPQTVDYGYTF,TGTGCCAGCAGCCCCCAAACAGTGGACTATGGCTACACCTTC
.,10,.,TRBV20-1,TRBJ1-2,CSATDYGYTF,TGCAGTGCTACCGACTATGGCTACACCTTC
.,11,TRBD1,TRBV30,TRBJ1-1,CAWSRQGRTFF,TGTGCCTGGAGTAGACAGGGTAGAACTTTCTTT
.,13,.,TRBV5-1,TRBJ1-4,CASSSATNEKLFF,TGCGCCAGCAGCTCCGCAACTAATGAAAAACTGTTTTTT
.,15,.,TRBV10-3,TRBJ1-1,CAISEGQTLNTEAFF,TGTGCCATCAGTGAGGGACAGACCTTGAACACTGAAGCTTTCTTT
.,18,TRBD2,TRBV5-1,TRBJ2-1,CASSLLAGGTLAYNEQFF,TGCGCCAGCAGCTTACTAGCGGGGGGAACACTTGCCTACAATGAGCAGTTCTTC
.,17,.,TRBV6-1,TRBJ2-7,CASSEGVGGFGSYEQYF,TGTGCCAGCAGTGAAGGGGTAGGAGGGTTCGGCTCCTACGAGCAGTACTTC
few,13,.,TRBV10-2,TRBJ2-7,CASSEGLRFEQYF,TGCGCCAGCAGTGAGGGACTGAGGTTCGAGCAGTACTTC
.,17,.,TRBV24-1,TRBJ2-3,CATSEFGRGWEVDTQYF,TGTGCCACCAGTGAGTTCGGACGAGGTTGGGAGGTCGATACGCAGTATTTT
once,15,.,TRBV28,TRBJ1-3,CASSSGPVLGNTIYF,TGTGCCAGCAGTTCAGGGCCAGTACTAGGAAACACCATATATTTT
.,15,TRBD2,TRBV4-2,TRBJ2-3,CASSQDGTRTDTQYF,TGTGCCAGCAGCCAAGATGGGACTAGAACAGATACGCAGTATTTT
.,17,TRBD1,TRBV15,TRBJ2-2,CATSRNTGAVNTGELFF,TGTGCCACCAGCAGAAATACAGGGGCGGTGAACACCGGGGAGCTGTTTTTT
.,20,.,TRBV13,TRBJ2-6,CASSSAMGQGGRSGANVLTF,TGTGCCAGCAGCTCGGCCATGGGGCAGGGGGGCCGCTCTGGGGCCAACGTCCTGACTTTC
.,13,TRBD1,TRBV30,TRBJ1-5,CAWRGTGNQPQHF,TGTGCCTGGAGAGGGACAGGGAATCAGCCCCAGCATTTT
.,13,.,TRBV2,TRBJ2-2,CASTSSAPEELFF,TGTGCCAGCACGAGTAGCGCCCCCGAGGAGCTGTTTTTT
.,13,.,TRBV7-9,TRBJ1-2,CASSLAGDYGYTF,TGTGCCAGCAGCTTAGCGGGCGACTATGGCTACACCTTC
.,13,.,TRBV27,TRBJ1-1,CASSVTPNTEAFF,TGTGCCAGCAGTGTTACACCTAACACTGAAGCTTTCTTT
.,14,.,TRBV5-8,TRBJ1-2,CASSVKGQIYGYTF,TGTGCCAGCAGCGTAAAAGGACAAATCTATGGCTACACCTTC
.,15,.,TRBV15,TRBJ1-4,CATSRDLGVYEKLFF,TGTGCCACCAGCAGAGACCTAGGGGTTTACGAAAAACTGTTTTTT
few,14,TRBD1,TRBV7-2,TRBJ1-6,CASSSRTGGKPLHF,TGTGCCAGCAGCTCCCGGACAGGGGGGAAACCCCTCCACTTT
once,13,TRBD1,TRBV29-1,TRBJ2-3,CSGDRGATDTQYF,TGCAGCGGAGACAGGGGGGCGACAGATACGCAGTATTTT
.,15,TRBD1,TRBV7-3,TRBJ1-2,CASSRDRVSDYGYTF,TGTGCCAGCAGCCGAGACAGGGTGTCGGACTATGGCTACACCTTC
once,19,TRBD1,TRBV6-2/TRBV6-3,TRBJ2-5,CASSYPRTGGKRGKETQYF,TGTGCCAGCAGTTACCCCCGGACAGGGGGCAAGCGGGGAAAAGAGACCCAGTACTTC
.,16,TRBD1,TRBV9,TRBJ1-1,CASSVGAGGRNTEAFF,TGTGCCAGCAGCGTCGGGGCAGGGGGAAGGAACACTGAAGCTTTCTTT
.,19,TRBD1,TRBV19,TRBJ2-2,CASSISGQVFKPNTGELFF,TGTGCCAGTAGTATATCGGGACAGGTTTTTAAACCGAACACCGGGGAGCTGTTTTTT
.,13,.,TRBV12-3/TRBV12-4,TRBJ1-1,CASSWQENTEAFF,TGTGCCAGCAGTTGGCAGGAGAACACTGAAGCTTTCTTT
.,14,.,TRBV24-1,TRBJ2-1,CATSGLSSYNEQFF,TGTGCCACCAGTGGGTTGAGCTCCTACAATGAGCAGTTCTTC
.,15,.,TRBV2,TRBJ1-1,CASNGASIQYTEAFF,TGTGCCAGCAATGGGGCGAGTATTCAATACACTGAAGCTTTCTTT
.,18,.,TRBV4-3,TRBJ2-2,CASSQESFRQTGTGELFF,TGCGCCAGCAGCCAAGAAAGCTTTCGACAGACGGGCACCGGGGAGCTGTTTTTT
.,15,TRBD1,TRBV7-9,TRBJ1-1,CASSLQGALGTEAFF,TGTGCCAGCAGCTTACAGGGGGCCCTGGGCACTGAAGCTTTCTTT
.,17,.,TRBV3-1/TRBV3-2,TRBJ2-5,CASSQDRTVDYQETQYF,TGTGCCAGCAGCCAAGATCGCACAGTCGATTACCAAGAGACCCAGTACTTC
.,13,.,TRBV6-6,TRBJ2-7,CASMGTPFSEQYF,TGTGCCAGCATGGGGACTCCGTTCTCCGAGCAGTACTTC
.,15,.,TRBV4-3,TRBJ2-1,CASSQEGLPGNEQFF,TGCGCCAGCAGCCAGGAGGGCCTCCCTGGCAATGAGCAGTTCTTC
.,14,.,TRBV5-1,TRBJ1-1,CASSSAGPNTEAFF,TGCGCCAGCAGCTCGGCGGGTCCGAACACTGAAGCTTTCTTT
once,15,TRBD1,TRBV5-5,TRBJ2-2,CASSLGDRDTGELFF,TGTGCCAGCAGCTTGGGGGACAGGGACACCGGGGAGCTGTTTTTT
.,14,TRBD1,TRBV6-5,TRBJ1-2,CASSSRTGVDGYTF,TGTGCCAGCAGTTCCAGGACAGGGGTTGATGGCTACACCTTC
.,13,.,TRBV18,TRBJ2-1,CASSPAQYNEQFF,TGTGCCAGCTCACCAGCACAGTACAATGAGCAGTTCTTC
.,13,.,TRBV2,TRBJ2-5,CASSANEGETQYF,TGTGCCAGCAGTGCAAACGAGGGAGAGACCCAGTACTTC
.,14,.,TRBV19,TRBJ1-5,CASSTHRAPKPQHF,TGTGCCAGTAGTACTCACAGGGCCCCAAAGCCCCAGCATTTT
.,15,TRBD2,TRBV24-1,TRBJ2-3,CATSPGGGQSDTQYF,TGTGCCACCAGCCCGGGCGGGGGGCAGTCAGATACGCAGTATTTT
.,16,.,TRBV7-2,TRBJ2-3,CASSLVVGVIVDTQYF,TGTGCCAGCAGCTTAGTTGTAGGAGTTATTGTAGATACGCAGTATTTT
.,15,.,TRBV18,TRBJ1-2,CASSLDRDPNYGYTF,TGTGCCAGCTCCCTGGACAGAGACCCTAACTATGGCTACACCTTC
.,12,.,TRBV11-1,TRBJ2-7,CASSLVGGLQYF,TGTGCCAGCAGCTTAGTTGGGGGACTGCAGTACTTC
.,15,TRBD2,TRBV4-3,TRBJ2-5,CASMTAVGGQETQYF,TGCGCCAGCATGACGGCGGTCGGGGGGCAAGAGACCCAGTACTTC
.,12,.,TRBV5-1,TRBJ2-3,CASSPNTDTQYF,TGCGCCAGCAGCCCCAACACAGATACGCAGTATTTT
once,13,.,TRBV10-3,TRBJ2-3,CAIRTGEGDTQYF,TGTGCCATCAGGACAGGGGAGGGAGATACGCAGTATTTT
.,13,TRBD1,TRBV9,TRBJ2-3,CASSVGRGDTQYF,TGTGCCAGCAGCGTAGGCAGGGGGGATACGCAGTATTTT